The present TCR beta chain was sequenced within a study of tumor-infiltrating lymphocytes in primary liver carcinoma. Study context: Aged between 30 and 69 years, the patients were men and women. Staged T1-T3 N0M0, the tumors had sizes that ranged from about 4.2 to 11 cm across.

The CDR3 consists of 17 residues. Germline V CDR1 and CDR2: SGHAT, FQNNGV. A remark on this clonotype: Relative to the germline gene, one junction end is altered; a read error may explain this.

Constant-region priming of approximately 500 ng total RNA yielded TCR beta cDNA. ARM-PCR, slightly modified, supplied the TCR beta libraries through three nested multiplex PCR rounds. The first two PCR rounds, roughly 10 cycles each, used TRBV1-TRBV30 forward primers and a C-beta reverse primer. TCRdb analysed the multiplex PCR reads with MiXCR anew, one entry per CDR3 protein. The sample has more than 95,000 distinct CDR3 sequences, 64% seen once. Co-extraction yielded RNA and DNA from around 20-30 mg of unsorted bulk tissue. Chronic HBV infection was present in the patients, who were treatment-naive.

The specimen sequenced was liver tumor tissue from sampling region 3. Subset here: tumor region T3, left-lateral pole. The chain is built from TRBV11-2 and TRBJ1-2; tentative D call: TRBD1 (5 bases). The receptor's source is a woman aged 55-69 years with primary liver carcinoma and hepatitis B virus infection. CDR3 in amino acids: CASSLDPIRALYYGYIF. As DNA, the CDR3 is TGTGCCAGCAGCTTAGATCCGATCAGGGCGCTGTACTATGGCTACATCTTC. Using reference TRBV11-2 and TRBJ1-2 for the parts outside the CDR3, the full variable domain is EAGVAQSPRYKIIEKRQSVAFWCNPISGHATLYWYQQILGQGPKLLIQFQNNGVVDDSQLPKDRFSAERLKGVDSTLKIQPAKLEDSAVYLCASSLDPIRALYYGYIFGSGTRLTVV.